This entry features one T cell receptor (beta chain) sequence. Using its own MiXCR run on the 5' RACE reads, TCRdb lists one record per CDR3 protein. The sample has roughly 62,000 distinct CDR3 sequences, about a tenth seen once. The record originates from a study of T-cell memory formation after mild COVID-19. The overall study: Most TCR clusters belonged to a single donor.

Germline trimming cut 6 bases from V and 0 bases from J; bases unmatched to any gene: 11. Germline lookup yields CDR1 LNHDA and CDR2 SQIVND (reference sequence). This CDR3 is built from 17 residues. The chain uses TRBV19 and TRBJ1-1, with 9 bases identical to TRBD1. This TCR was recovered from a man aged 18 to 35 who had mild COVID-19 (a few samples of this study predate the infection). Cell type and time point are not known. The sample taken for sequencing was PBMCs or a T cell subset sorted from them (not recorded which). CDR3 bases: TGTGCCAGTAGGCCACACAGGGGGCGAGACATGAACACTGAAGCTTTCTTT. Translating gives CASRPHRGRDMNTEAFF. The variable domain in full, with the rest retrieved from reference TRBV19 and TRBJ1-1, is DGGITQSPKYLFRKEGQNVTLSCEQNLNHDAMYWYRQDPGQGLRLIYYSQIVNDFQKGDIAEGYSVSREKKESFPLTVTSAQKNPTAFYLCASRPHRGRDMNTEAFFGQGTRLTVV.